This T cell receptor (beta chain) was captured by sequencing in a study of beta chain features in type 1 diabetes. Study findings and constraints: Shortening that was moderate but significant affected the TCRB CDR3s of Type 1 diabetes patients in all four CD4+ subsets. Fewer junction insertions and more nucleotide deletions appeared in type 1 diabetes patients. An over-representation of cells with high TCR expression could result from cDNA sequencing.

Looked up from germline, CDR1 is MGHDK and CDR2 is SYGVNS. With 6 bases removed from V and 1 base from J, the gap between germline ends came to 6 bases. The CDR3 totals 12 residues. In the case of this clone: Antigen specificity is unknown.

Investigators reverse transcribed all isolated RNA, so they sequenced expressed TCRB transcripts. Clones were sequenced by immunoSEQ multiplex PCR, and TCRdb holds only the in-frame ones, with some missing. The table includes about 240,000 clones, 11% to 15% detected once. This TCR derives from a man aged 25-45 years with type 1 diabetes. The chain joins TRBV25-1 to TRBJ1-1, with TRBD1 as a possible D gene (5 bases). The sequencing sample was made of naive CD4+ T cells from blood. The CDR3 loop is CASRGQNTEAFF. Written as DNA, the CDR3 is TGTGCCAGCAGGGGGCAGAACACTGAAGCTTTCTTT.